This TCR beta chain comes out of a study of T-cell memory formation after mild COVID-19. Study overall: For the most part, TCR clusters were specific to one donor.

This clonotype was detected a few times. The antigen is undetermined. J was trimmed by 6 bases and V by 1 base; bases with no gene match: 6. CDR1 and CDR2 (germline): SGHVS, FQNEAQ. CDR3 length equals 16 residues. General study points: Second-wave clones that peaked on day 37 lacked confirmed SARS-CoV-2 specificity. In pre-infection memory, a portion of responding clones appeared, which suggested that cross-reactive memory joined. Mainly CM and EM harbored the contracting CD4+ clones; mainly EMRA harbored the CD8+ ones.

TCRdb re-called the 5' RACE reads through MiXCR, storing one row per CDR3 protein. In the table there are 300,000 to 400,000 distinct CDR3 sequences, around 27% of which are singletons. The chain is built from TRBV7-8 and TRBJ1-5; TRBD1 agrees at 10 bases. The specimen sequenced was PBMCs or a T cell subset sorted from them (not recorded which). The clonotype comes from an adult woman who had mild COVID-19 (a few samples of this study predate the infection). Cell type and time point are not known. The CDR3 DNA reads as TGTGCCAGCAGCTTAGAGGGACAGGGGATCGGTCAGCCCCAGCATTTT. This sequence encodes CASSLEGQGIGQPQHF.